These T cell receptor beta chains were read from a single sample in a study of cytomegalovirus exposure and HLA in healthy donors. The repertoire was sequenced with immunoSEQ multiplex PCR; TCRdb's copy has only in-frame clones and lacks some. This table holds some 180,000 clones, about three quarters found once. Sequenced input: PBMCs. These receptors all stem from a woman between 25 and 40 years old in good health and CMV-seronegative. CDR3s include the opening cysteine and the closing phenylalanine or tryptophan. Each record gives: clone size, V gene, D gene, J gene, CDR3 protein, CDR3 DNA. The D gene is left open where the match is weak. Clone size is stated in some rows and not others, as once, few, many or a class when expanded.

>NA|TRBV2|TRBD1|TRBJ1-2
CASSEAGGLSPYTF
TGTGCCAGCAGTGAGGCAGGGGGGCTCTCTCCCTACACCTTC
>NA|TRBV29-1|NA|TRBJ2-7
CSVEDGAGADEQYF
TGCAGCGTTGAAGACGGGGCAGGGGCGGACGAGCAGTACTTC
>few|TRBV2|TRBD1|TRBJ1-6
CASRTTGLTDSPLHF
TGTGCCAGCAGGACGACAGGGCTTACGGATTCACCCCTCCACTTT
>NA|TRBV30|TRBD2|TRBJ2-5
CAWSVVAGVRETQYF
TGTGCCTGGAGTGTAGTAGCGGGGGTTAGGGAGACCCAGTACTTC
>NA|TRBV6-6|TRBD1|TRBJ2-1
CASSQPGQGKNEQFF
TGTGCCAGCAGTCAACCGGGACAGGGGAAGAATGAGCAGTTCTTC
>NA|TRBV6-1|NA|TRBJ2-2
CASSAQRGGTGELFF
TGTGCCAGCAGTGCACAGCGAGGGGGCACCGGGGAGCTGTTTTTT
>NA|TRBV30|NA|TRBJ2-2
CAWSVNKGGSYTGELFF
TGTGCCTGGAGTGTAAATAAGGGCGGGTCTTACACCGGGGAGCTGTTTTTT
>NA|TRBV27|TRBD1|TRBJ1-6
CASRTGGIYNSPLHF
TGTGCCAGCAGGACAGGGGGTATATATAATTCACCCCTCCACTTT
>NA|TRBV13|TRBD2|TRBJ2-7
CASSLVTSGGYEQYF
TGTGCCAGCAGCTTAGTGACTAGCGGGGGTTACGAGCAGTACTTC
>NA|TRBV4-2|TRBD1|TRBJ2-4
CASSQPGQGGKNIQYF
TGTGCCAGCAGCCAACCGGGACAGGGTGGCAAAAACATTCAGTACTTC
>NA|TRBV6-6|NA|TRBJ1-1
CASRGALNTEAFF
TGTGCCAGCAGGGGGGCCCTGAACACTGAAGCTTTCTTT
>few|TRBV11-2|TRBD1|TRBJ2-7
CASSLGGQGTYEQYF
TGTGCCAGCAGCTTAGGGGGACAGGGAACCTACGAGCAGTACTTC
>NA|TRBV25-1|NA|TRBJ1-5
CASSPGGQPQHF
TGTGCCAGCAGTCCGGGAGGGCAGCCCCAGCATTTT
>NA|TRBV7-2|NA|TRBJ2-7
CASSLGQISPYEQYF
TGTGCCAGCAGCTTAGGACAGATTAGTCCCTACGAGCAGTACTTC
>NA|TRBV30|NA|TRBJ1-3
CAWSVTAVNTIYF
TGTGCCTGGAGTGTAACGGCGGTTAACACCATATATTTT
>NA|TRBV7-6|TRBD2|TRBJ2-7
CASSLSGGADEQYF
TGTGCCAGCAGCCTGAGCGGGGGGGCAGACGAGCAGTACTTC
>NA|TRBV6-5|TRBD1|TRBJ1-2
CASSSRGQGYTF
TGTGCCAGCAGTAGCAGGGGGCAAGGCTACACCTTC
>NA|TRBV29-1|NA|TRBJ1-4
CSVSKNEKLFF
TGCAGCGTTTCCAAAAATGAAAAACTGTTTTTT
>NA|TRBV27|TRBD1|TRBJ1-5
CASSIGTGDNQPQHF
TGTGCCAGCAGTATCGGGACAGGGGATAATCAGCCCCAGCATTTT
>once|TRBV28|TRBD1|TRBJ2-7
CASSSPGTGSSYEQYF
TGTGCCAGCAGTTCCCCCGGGACAGGGAGCTCCTACGAGCAGTACTTC
>NA|TRBV6-5|NA|TRBJ2-1
CASSQTDYFYNEQFF
TGTGCCAGCAGTCAAACGGACTATTTTTACAATGAGCAGTTCTTC
>NA|TRBV6-1|NA|TRBJ2-1
CASRILGGEQFF
TGTGCCAGCAGGATCCTCGGGGGTGAGCAGTTCTTC
>NA|TRBV19|TRBD1|TRBJ1-3
CASSTKTGPGNTIYF
TGTGCCAGTAGTACCAAGACAGGGCCTGGAAACACCATATATTTT
>few|TRBV30|TRBD1|TRBJ2-7
CAWREWTGYSYEQYF
TGTGCCTGGAGGGAATGGACAGGTTATTCCTACGAGCAGTACTTC
>NA|TRBV6-6|TRBD1|TRBJ1-2
CASRRDSYGYTF
TGTGCCAGCAGACGGGACAGCTATGGCTACACCTTC
>NA|TRBV29-1|TRBD2|TRBJ2-3
CSVNGLAGGADTQYF
TGCAGCGTTAACGGACTAGCGGGAGGGGCAGATACGCAGTATTTT
>NA|TRBV10-1|TRBD1|TRBJ2-1
CASSEYGTANEQFF
TGCGCCAGCAGTGAGTACGGGACAGCGAATGAGCAGTTCTTC
>once|TRBV18|TRBD1|TRBJ1-1
CASSPQGQAVTEAFF
TGTGCCAGCTCACCCCAAGGACAGGCCGTAACTGAAGCTTTCTTT
>NA|TRBV6-6|TRBD2|TRBJ2-1
CASSPGLAGEQFF
TGTGCCAGCAGTCCCGGACTAGCCGGTGAGCAGTTCTTC